The 29 T cell receptor beta chains given below trace back to one sample, sequenced in a study of blood T cell repertoires in COVID-19. Here immunoSEQ multiplex PCR was the method, and the copy in TCRdb shows in-frame clones only, minus some. Altogether around 140,000 clones are present, 85% to 90% being singletons, with the ten largest covering around 15%. The sequencing input was peripheral blood. Receptors were obtained from a man between 18 and 35 years old with COVID-19, enrolled during active disease.

The chain is built from TRBV5-1 and TRBJ2-1, with unresolved D. V lost 0 bases and J lost 8, with 6 bases in between. CDR3 length: 12 amino acids. CDR1 is SGHRS, CDR2 YFSETQ, per germline. CDR3 region: CASSLVRDEQFF. DNA for the CDR3: TGCGCCAGCAGCTTGGTTCGGGATGAGCAGTTCTTC.

The chain has TRBV19 and TRBJ2-7; 7 positions match TRBD2. The CDR3 has 13 residues. V was pared by 2 bases and J by 6 bases, with 4 bases of the junction left unmatched. From germline, CDR1 is LNHDA and CDR2 SQIVND (reference sequence). DNA for the CDR3: TGTGCCAGTAGTATATTCCGGGGGGTCGAGCAGTACTTC. Its protein is CASSIFRGVEQYF.

This chain uses TRBV4-3 with TRBJ1-6, with a tentative D call TRBD1 (6 bases). The CDR3 is made up of 16 amino acids. Germline CDR1 LGHNA, CDR2 YSLEER. The germline V and J ends were trimmed by 5 bases and 4 bases, with 15 bases remaining between them. CDR3 DNA: TGCGCCAGCAGCGCCCGGGACACCCGGTATAATTCACCCCTCCACTTT. The encoded protein is CASSARDTRYNSPLHF.

This clone was counted a few times. V usage is TRBV3-1 (or the pseudogene TRBV3-2) and J usage is TRBJ2-7, with TRBD2 matching over 9 bases. The germline V gene encodes CDR1 LGHDT and CDR2 YNNKEL (reference sequence). With V trimmed by 4 bases and J by 4 bases, 11 bases remained unmatched. The CDR3 is 16 amino acids. Here the CDR3 reads CASSRDGTSRAYEQYF. As DNA, the CDR3 is TGTGCCAGCAGCCGAGATGGGACTAGCAGGGCTTACGAGCAGTACTTC.

This chain links TRBV4-1 with TRBJ1-2, with D maybe TRBD1 (5 bases). The CDR3 totals 13 residues. Trimming removed 4 bases at V and 1 base at J, with 7 bases between. CDR1 MGHRA and CDR2 YSYEKL come from the germline V gene. This CDR3 reads CASSPGVNYGYTF. CDR3 in DNA: TGCGCCAGCAGCCCGGGGGTTAACTATGGCTACACCTTC.

The DNA for the CDR3 is TGTGCCAGCAGCCCCGCTATGGAGACCCAGTACTTC. This translates into CASSPAMETQYF. V and J are TRBV7-8 and TRBJ2-5; no reliable D call. This CDR3 comprises 12 residues. Germline CDR1 and CDR2: SGHVS and FQNEAQ. The V end lost 5 bases, the J end lost 5 bases, and 9 bases lay between the germline ends.

This chain connects TRBV19 to TRBJ2-5, with D tentatively TRBD2 (6 bases). Per germline, CDR1 LNHDA and CDR2 SQIVND (reference sequence). This CDR3 region has 13 residues. V was cut by 3 bases and J by 3 bases, with 8 bases left in between. The CDR3 here is CASSIWGEETQYF. The CDR3 DNA reads as TGTGCCAGTAGTATTTGGGGGGAAGAGACCCAGTACTTC.

The rearrangement joins TRBV25-1 to TRBJ1-1, with D maybe TRBD1 (5 bases). The germline V gene encodes CDR1 MGHDK and CDR2 SYGVNS. The CDR3 runs to 16 residues. Deletions cut 3 bases from V and 0 bases from J, with 14 bases between. The CDR3 bases are TGTGCCAGCAGTGAGGGGGGAGAGGGTTTGAACACTGAAGCTTTCTTT. Protein product: CASSEGGEGLNTEAFF.

This clone was picked up one time. The chain carries TRBV6-6 and TRBJ1-2, with D unclear. Germline V lookup: CDR1 MNHNY, CDR2 SVGAGI (reference sequence). V lost 2 bases and J lost 2, with 12 bases in between. This CDR3 has 15 residues. The CDR3 loop reads CASSYSSNSNYGYTF. Here the CDR3 DNA reads TGTGCCAGCAGTTACAGTAGTAACTCAAACTATGGCTACACCTTC.

This chain joins TRBV5-6 and TRBJ2-4; D is undetermined. Deletions cut 4 bases from V and 0 bases from J, with 8 bases between. The germline CDR1 and CDR2 sequences are SGHDT and YYEEEE. The CDR3 runs to 14 residues. This CDR3 is CASSGGLAKNIQYF. The CDR3 DNA sequence: TGTGCCAGCAGCGGTGGCTTAGCCAAAAACATTCAGTACTTC. The whole variable domain, remainder taken from reference TRBV5-6 and TRBJ2-4, is DAGVTQSPTHLIKTRGQQVTLRCSPKSGHDTVSWYQQALGQGPQFIFQYYEEEERQRGNFPDRFSGHQFPNYSSELNVNALLLGDSALYLCASSGGLAKNIQYFGAGTRLSVL.

The chain has TRBV7-2 and TRBJ1-1; 7 bases align to TRBD1. J lost 7 bases, V lost 3 bases, and 5 bases had no gene match. The germline gives CDR1 SGHTA, CDR2 FQGNSA. The CDR3 runs 13 residues. The CDR3 sequence: CASSFSRDSEAFF. The DNA for the CDR3 is TGTGCCAGCAGCTTTAGCCGGGACAGTGAAGCTTTCTTT.

This clone was seen just once. The chain joins TRBV7-8 to TRBJ2-3, with 12 bases aligning to TRBD1. The CDR3 extends over 16 amino acids. The trim removed 1 base at V and 8 bases at J, leaving 7 bases unmatched. Germline V gives CDR1 SGHVS, CDR2 FQNEAQ. The CDR3 loop reads CASSLVGGQGASTQYF. CDR3 DNA: TGTGCCAGCAGCTTAGTAGGGGGACAGGGGGCGTCTACGCAGTATTTT.

The J gene is TRBJ1-5, the V gene TRBV10-3; D might be TRBD1 (5 bases). This CDR3 region has 14 residues. With 4 bases removed from V and 7 bases from J, the gap between germline ends came to 14 bases. Germline V gene sequence: CDR1 ENHRY, CDR2 SYGVKD. The CDR3 sequence: CAISAGGENQPQHF. The CDR3, as DNA: TGTGCCATCAGTGCGGGAGGGGAGAACCAGCCCCAGCATTTT.

The chain employs TRBV30 and TRBJ1-2; 8 nucleotides agree with TRBD1. V shed 8 bases and J 3 bases; nucleotides not matched to a gene: 11. CDR1 GTSNPN and CDR2 SVGIG come from the germline V gene (reference sequence). The CDR3 contains 14 residues. The CDR3 is CAQGQGAGDYGYTF. CDR3 sequence (DNA): TGTGCCCAGGGGCAGGGGGCAGGAGACTATGGCTACACCTTC. Supplemented by reference TRBV30 and TRBJ1-2, the full variable domain reads SQTIHQWPATLVQPVGSPLSLECTVEGTSNPNLYWYRQAAGRGLQLLFYSVGIGQISSEVPQNLSASRPQDRQFILSSKKLLLSDSGFYLCAQGQGAGDYGYTFGSGTRLTVV.

The chain uses TRBV18 and TRBJ1-1, with D perhaps matching TRBD1 (6 bases). Germline loops: CDR1 KGHSH, CDR2 LQKENI. V was cut by 3 bases and J by 4 bases, with 24 bases left in between. This CDR3 is built from 18 residues. The CDR3: CASSPLPQGNDLSTEAFF. For the CDR3, the DNA is TGTGCCAGCTCACCGTTGCCCCAGGGGAACGATTTATCCACTGAAGCTTTCTTT.

This clone has only a few counts. This chain uses TRBV5-1 with TRBJ2-7; TRBD1 agrees at 8 bases. J lost 3 bases, V lost 3 bases, and 8 bases had no gene match. Germline assignment: CDR1 SGHRS and CDR2 YFSETQ. CDR3 size: 15 residues. CDR3 amino acids: CASSSTRTGLYEQYF. DNA for the CDR3: TGCGCCAGCAGCTCGACGAGGACAGGGCTCTACGAGCAGTACTTC.

This clone was found many times. CDR3 residues: CASRRTGPNSPLHF. The CDR3 DNA reads as TGTGCCAGCAGGAGGACAGGGCCTAATTCACCCCTCCACTTT. The chain has TRBV28 and TRBJ1-6, with 8 bases matching TRBD1. Germline assignment: CDR1 MDHEN and CDR2 SYDVKM. This CDR3 spans 14 amino acids. The ends lost 6 bases at V and 6 bases at J; junction bases unmatched: 4.

The gene calls are TRBV5-1 and TRBJ2-7; TRBD2 agrees at 10 bases. V lost 0 bases and J lost 6; bases outside the gene matches: 3. The germline V gene has CDR1 SGHRS and CDR2 YFSETQ. The CDR3 has 14 residues. The CDR3 sequence is CASSLDSGRFEQYF. The CDR3 nucleotides are TGCGCCAGCAGCTTGGATAGCGGGAGGTTCGAGCAGTACTTC.

The V call is TRBV27, the J call TRBJ2-7, with a tentative D call TRBD1 (5 bases). V lost 8 bases and J 4 bases, leaving 18 bases between the germline ends. Germline V lookup: CDR1 MNHEY, CDR2 SMNVEV (reference sequence). The CDR3 spans 14 residues. This chain's CDR3 is CASRLLDQGYEQYF. The CDR3 nucleotides are TGTGCCAGCCGCCTACTTGATCAGGGTTACGAGCAGTACTTC.

The rearrangement uses TRBV28 and TRBJ1-2, with 7 bases matching TRBD1. The length of the CDR3 is 14 residues. Germline lookup yields CDR1 MDHEN and CDR2 SYDVKM. The V and J ends lost 4 bases and 4 bases, in that order; junction bases with no gene match: 6. Here the CDR3 DNA reads TGTGCCAGCAGTTCCTACAGGGGCGTCTATGGCTACACCTTC. Amino acid sequence: CASSSYRGVYGYTF.

The chain is built from TRBV7-9 and TRBJ2-7, with D possibly matching TRBD1 (6 bases). From germline, CDR1 is SEHNR and CDR2 FQNEAQ (reference sequence). V was pared by 6 bases and J by 2 bases, with 14 bases between. The CDR3 runs 14 residues. The CDR3 sequence is CASSTGYPPYEQYF. CDR3 bases: TGTGCCAGCAGTACAGGGTATCCTCCCTACGAGCAGTACTTC.

Note on this clone: Other nucleotide sequences in the sample specify the same CDR3. The J gene is TRBJ1-2, the V gene TRBV6-5; tentative D call: TRBD1 (6 bases). CDR1 MNHEY and CDR2 SVGAGI come from the germline V gene. V was trimmed by 0 bases and J by 8 bases, leaving 10 bases between them. The CDR3 length is 13 residues. The CDR3 is CASSYSRGYGYTF. Written as DNA, the CDR3 is TGTGCCAGCAGTTACTCGAGGGGGTACGGCTACACCTTC.

This chain connects TRBV2 to TRBJ2-2, with 11 positions matching TRBD2. The V gene's germline CDR1 is SNHLY and CDR2 FYNNEI. With V trimmed by 8 bases and J by 1 base, 3 bases remained unmatched. The CDR3 has 15 residues. The CDR3 DNA reads as TGTGCCAGCGCGGGACTAGCGGTGAACACCGGGGAGCTGTTTTTT. This translates into CASAGLAVNTGELFF.

The chain employs TRBV3-1 (or the pseudogene TRBV3-2) and TRBJ2-7; 9 positions match TRBD1. Germline V gives CDR1 LGHDT, CDR2 YNNKEL (reference sequence). The trim removed 5 bases at V and 6 bases at J, leaving 8 bases unmatched. The CDR3 runs 14 residues. The CDR3 coding sequence is TGTGCCAGCAGCTGGGGACAGGGAGAGTCCGAGCAGTACTTC. This encodes CASSWGQGESEQYF.

This chain uses TRBV27 with TRBJ1-4, with a weak D call TRBD1 (5 bases). The CDR3 extends over 16 amino acids. The V end was cut by 6 bases, the J end by 2 bases, with 16 bases between. Per the germline V gene, CDR1 is MNHEY and CDR2 is SMNVEV (reference sequence). The chain's CDR3 is CASSSRGDGTNEKLFF. DNA for the CDR3: TGTGCCAGCAGCTCCCGGGGGGACGGGACTAATGAAAAACTGTTTTTT.

The chain uses TRBV30 and TRBJ1-5; no definite D call. Germline CDR1 is GTSNPN and CDR2 is SVGIG (reference sequence). The ends were cut back, 0 bases at V and 5 bases at J, with 14 bases in the middle. This CDR3 has 15 amino acids. This CDR3 reads CAWSVGPRPDQPQHF. The CDR3 DNA sequence: TGTGCCTGGAGTGTAGGCCCTAGGCCGGATCAGCCCCAGCATTTT.

A remark on this clone: The germline gene is not matched at one end of the junction; a read error may be the cause. This chain joins TRBV4-3 and TRBJ1-4, with 8 bases matching TRBD1. Germline CDR1 and CDR2: LGHNA and YSLEER. The CDR3 has 14 residues. CDR3 amino acids: CASSPGTGSWKLLF. CDR3 coding DNA: TGCGCCAGCAGCCCAGGGACAGGATCGTGGAAACTGCTTTTT.

The chain couples TRBV11-2 to TRBJ2-7; TRBD1 agrees at 8 bases. Germline V gene data show CDR1 as SGHAT and CDR2 as FQNNGV. Unmatched junction bases numbered 6, after V lost 5 bases and J lost 3 bases. The CDR3 length is 14 residues. The CDR3 DNA is TGTGCCAGCAGCCAGTACAGGGGGAACTACGAGCAGTACTTC. As protein: CASSQYRGNYEQYF.

The chain couples TRBV3-1 (or the pseudogene TRBV3-2) to TRBJ1-5, with 8 nucleotides matching TRBD1. The V gene's germline CDR1 is LGHDT and CDR2 YNNKEL (reference sequence). Unmatched junction bases numbered 6, after V lost 4 bases and J lost 4 bases. This CDR3 has 15 amino acids. CDR3 nucleotides: TGTGCCAGCAGCCGGACCCGGGACAGGAATCAGCCCCAGCATTTT. Amino acid sequence: CASSRTRDRNQPQHF.